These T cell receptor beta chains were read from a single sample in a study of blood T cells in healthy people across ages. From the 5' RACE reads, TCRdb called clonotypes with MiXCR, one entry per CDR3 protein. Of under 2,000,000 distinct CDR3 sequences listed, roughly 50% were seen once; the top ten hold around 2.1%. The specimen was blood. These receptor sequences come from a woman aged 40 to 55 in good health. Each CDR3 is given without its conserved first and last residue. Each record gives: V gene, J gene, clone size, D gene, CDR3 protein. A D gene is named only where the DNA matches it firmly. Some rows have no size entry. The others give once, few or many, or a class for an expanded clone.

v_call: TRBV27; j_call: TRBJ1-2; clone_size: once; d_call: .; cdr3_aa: ASSLYLASGPPFYGYT
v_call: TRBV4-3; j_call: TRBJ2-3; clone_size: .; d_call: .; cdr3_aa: ASSQAGRGRTDTQY
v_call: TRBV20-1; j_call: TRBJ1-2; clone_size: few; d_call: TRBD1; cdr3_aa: SARTGVIDYGYT
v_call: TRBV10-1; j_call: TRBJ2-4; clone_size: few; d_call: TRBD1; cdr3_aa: ASSEDRGPRDEQY
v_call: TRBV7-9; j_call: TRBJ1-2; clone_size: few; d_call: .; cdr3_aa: ASSLRGMEGGSYGYT
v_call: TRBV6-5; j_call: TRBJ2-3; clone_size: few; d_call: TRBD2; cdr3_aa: ASGDFAGGTDTQY
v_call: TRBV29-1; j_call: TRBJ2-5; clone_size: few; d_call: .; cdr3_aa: SVEVAQETQY
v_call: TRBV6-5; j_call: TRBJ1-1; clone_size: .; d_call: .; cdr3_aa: ASSYPDPRNTEAF
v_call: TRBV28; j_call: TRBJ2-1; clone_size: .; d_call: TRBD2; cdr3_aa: ASSFRLAGYEQF
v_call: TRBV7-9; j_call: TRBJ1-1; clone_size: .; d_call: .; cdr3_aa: ASSLSLGVNTEAF
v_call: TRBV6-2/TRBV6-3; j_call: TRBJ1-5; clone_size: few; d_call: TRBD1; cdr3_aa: ASGDPGGQPQH
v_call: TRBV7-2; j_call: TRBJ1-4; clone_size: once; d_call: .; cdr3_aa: ASSLGGVTNEKLF
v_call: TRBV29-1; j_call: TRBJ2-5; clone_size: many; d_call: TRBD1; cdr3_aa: SGGQGVGETQY
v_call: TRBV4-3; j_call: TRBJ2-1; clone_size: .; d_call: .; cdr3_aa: ASSQVRKSLNEQF
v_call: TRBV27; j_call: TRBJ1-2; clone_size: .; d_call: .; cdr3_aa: ATQRKGHGYT
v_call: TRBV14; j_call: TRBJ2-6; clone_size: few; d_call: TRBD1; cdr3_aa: ASSPLTGISGANVLT
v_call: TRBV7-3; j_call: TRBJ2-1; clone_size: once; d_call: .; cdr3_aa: ASSRDSGPYNEQF
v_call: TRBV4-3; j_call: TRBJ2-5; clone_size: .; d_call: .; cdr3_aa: ASSQNKDGAQETQY
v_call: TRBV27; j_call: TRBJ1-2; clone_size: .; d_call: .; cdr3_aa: ASSLTREFGYT
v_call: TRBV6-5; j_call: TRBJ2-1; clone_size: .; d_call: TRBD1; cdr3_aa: ATQPGQGYNEQF
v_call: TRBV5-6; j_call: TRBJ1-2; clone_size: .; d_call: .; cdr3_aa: ASRILGGDGYT
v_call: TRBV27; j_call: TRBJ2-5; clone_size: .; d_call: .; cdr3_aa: ASSLGWGTPRQETQY